This T cell receptor beta chain was obtained from a study of OX40 agonist ivuxolimab in advanced cancers. Regarding this clone: The antigen is not known.

General observations from the study: Certain nonresponding patients likewise had low normalized T-cell clonal expansion.

Germline V gives CDR1 SGHRS, CDR2 YFSETQ. This CDR3 has 14 amino acids. Trimming took off 4 bases at V and 6 bases at J, with 14 bases between the two ends. Measured with immunoSEQ multiplex PCR; TCRdb has only the in-frame clones, and not every one. The sample consists of under 55,000 clones, 86% of them appearing once. The clonotype originates from an adult with an advanced solid tumor such as melanoma, head and neck, liver or kidney cancer. The chain joins TRBV5-1 to TRBJ2-1, with a possible D match to TRBD2 (6 bases). This sample comprised CD4+ or CD8+ T cells sorted from blood, obtained in a trial of the OX40 agonist ivuxolimab. Here the CDR3 reads CASSLQTSSNEQFF. DNA for the CDR3: TGCGCCAGCAGCCTCCAGACTAGTTCCAATGAGCAGTTCTTC.